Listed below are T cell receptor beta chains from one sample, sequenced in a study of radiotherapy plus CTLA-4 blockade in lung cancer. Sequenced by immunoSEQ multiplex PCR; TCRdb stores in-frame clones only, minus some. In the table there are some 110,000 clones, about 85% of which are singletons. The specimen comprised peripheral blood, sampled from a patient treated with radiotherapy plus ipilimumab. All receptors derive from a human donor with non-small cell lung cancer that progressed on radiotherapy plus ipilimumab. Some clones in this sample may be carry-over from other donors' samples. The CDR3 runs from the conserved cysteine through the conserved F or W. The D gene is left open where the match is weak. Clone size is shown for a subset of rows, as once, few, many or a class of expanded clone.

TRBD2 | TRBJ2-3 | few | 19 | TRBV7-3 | CASSLHPPGLAGARDTQYF | TGTGCCAGCAGCTTACACCCCCCGGGACTAGCGGGGGCGAGAGATACGCAGTATTTT
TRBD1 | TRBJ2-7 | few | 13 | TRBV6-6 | CASSPTTGNEQYF | TGTGCCAGCAGCCCTACGACAGGGAACGAGCAGTACTTC
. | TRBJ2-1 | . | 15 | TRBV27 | CASRPIGQGTNEQFF | TGTGCCAGCAGACCCATCGGCCAAGGGACGAATGAGCAGTTCTTC
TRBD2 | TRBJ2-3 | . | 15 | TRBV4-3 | CASSQTPSGVDTQYF | TGCGCCAGCAGCCAGACTCCTAGCGGGGTGGATACGCAGTATTTT
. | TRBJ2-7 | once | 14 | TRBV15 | CATSRVTGRYEQYF | TGTGCCACCAGCAGAGTTACCGGCCGCTACGAGCAGTACTTC
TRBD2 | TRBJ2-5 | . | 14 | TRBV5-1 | CASTGLGALETQYF | TGCGCCAGCACGGGACTAGGAGCTTTAGAGACCCAGTACTTC
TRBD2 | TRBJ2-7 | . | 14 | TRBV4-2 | CASRHSGAPFQQYF | TGTGCCAGCAGACACAGCGGGGCCCCTTTCCAGCAGTACTTC
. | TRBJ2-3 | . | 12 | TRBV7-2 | CASSSEYGDKYF | TGTGCCAGCAGCTCCGAATATGGGGACAAGTATTTT
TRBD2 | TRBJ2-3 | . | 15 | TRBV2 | CASSRSGGSTDTQYF | TGTGCCAGCAGTCGTAGCGGGGGTAGCACAGATACGCAGTATTTT
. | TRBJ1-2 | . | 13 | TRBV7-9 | CASSLAGGTGYTF | TGTGCCAGCAGCCTAGCGGGGGGTACAGGCTACACCTTC
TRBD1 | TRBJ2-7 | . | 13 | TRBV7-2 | CASGRTGAYEQYF | TGTGCCAGCGGACGGACAGGCGCCTACGAGCAGTACTTC